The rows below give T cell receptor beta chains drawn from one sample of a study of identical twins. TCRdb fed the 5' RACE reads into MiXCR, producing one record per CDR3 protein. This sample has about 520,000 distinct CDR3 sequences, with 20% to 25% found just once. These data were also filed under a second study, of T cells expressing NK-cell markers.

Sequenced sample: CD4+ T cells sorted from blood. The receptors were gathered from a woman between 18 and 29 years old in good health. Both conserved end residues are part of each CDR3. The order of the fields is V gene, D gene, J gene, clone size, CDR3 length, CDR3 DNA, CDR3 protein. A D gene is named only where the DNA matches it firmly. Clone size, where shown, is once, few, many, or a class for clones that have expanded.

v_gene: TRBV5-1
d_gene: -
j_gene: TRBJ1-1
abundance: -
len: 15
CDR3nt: TGCGCCAGCAGCTTGGAGCCGGGTATGAACACTGAAGCTTTCTTT
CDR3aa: CASSLEPGMNTEAFF

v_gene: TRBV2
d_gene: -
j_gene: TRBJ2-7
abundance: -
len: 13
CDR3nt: TGTGCCACTATGGAGCAGGTGAATTCCGAGCAGTACTTC
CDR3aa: CATMEQVNSEQYF

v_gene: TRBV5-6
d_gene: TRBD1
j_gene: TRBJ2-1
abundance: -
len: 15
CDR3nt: TGTGCCAGCAGCTTGGTGGCGACAGGGGAAAATGAGCAGTTCTTC
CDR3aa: CASSLVATGENEQFF

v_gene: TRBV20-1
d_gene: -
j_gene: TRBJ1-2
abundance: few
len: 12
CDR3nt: TGCAGTGCTTGGATCGTAGTAGATGGCTACACCTTC
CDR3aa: CSAWIVVDGYTF

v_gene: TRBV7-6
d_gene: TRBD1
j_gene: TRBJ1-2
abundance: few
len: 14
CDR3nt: TGTGCCAGCAGCGATCGGACAGGACCCTATGGCTACACCTTC
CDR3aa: CASSDRTGPYGYTF

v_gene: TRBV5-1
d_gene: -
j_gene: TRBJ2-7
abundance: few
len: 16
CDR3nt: TGCGCCAGCAGTGAACGGGCGGAGGCTAGCTCCTACGAGCAGTACTTC
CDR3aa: CASSERAEASSYEQYF

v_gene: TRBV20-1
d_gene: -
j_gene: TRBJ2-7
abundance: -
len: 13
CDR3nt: TGCAGTGCTTGGAGGGACACTTTCTACGAGCAGTACTTC
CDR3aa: CSAWRDTFYEQYF

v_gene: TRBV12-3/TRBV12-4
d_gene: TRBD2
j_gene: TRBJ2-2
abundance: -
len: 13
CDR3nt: TGTGCCACCGGGACTAGGAACACCGGGGAGCTGTTTTTT
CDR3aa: CATGTRNTGELFF

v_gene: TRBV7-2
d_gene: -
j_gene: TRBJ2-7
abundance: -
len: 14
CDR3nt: TGTGCCAGCAGCACCACACCGGGGCCTTACGAGCAGTACTTC
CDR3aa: CASSTTPGPYEQYF

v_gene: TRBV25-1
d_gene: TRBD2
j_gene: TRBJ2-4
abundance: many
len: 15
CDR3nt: TGTGCCAGCAGTCTCGGGACTAGCGGGGGGAACATTCAGTACTTC
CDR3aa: CASSLGTSGGNIQYF

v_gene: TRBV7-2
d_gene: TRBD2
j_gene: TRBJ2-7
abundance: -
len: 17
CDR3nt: TGTGCCAGCAGCCCCCCACCCGGGACTAGCCGTACCTACGAGCAGTACTTC
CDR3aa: CASSPPPGTSRTYEQYF

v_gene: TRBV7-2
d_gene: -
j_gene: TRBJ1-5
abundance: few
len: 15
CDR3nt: TGTGCCAGCAGCTTAATGTTGAGGGGGAGAGAGCCCCAGCATTTT
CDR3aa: CASSLMLRGREPQHF

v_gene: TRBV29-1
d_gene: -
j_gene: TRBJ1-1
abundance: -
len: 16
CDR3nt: TGCAGCGTTGCAGGAACAGTAAGGAGGACGAACACTGAAGCTTTCTTT
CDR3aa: CSVAGTVRRTNTEAFF

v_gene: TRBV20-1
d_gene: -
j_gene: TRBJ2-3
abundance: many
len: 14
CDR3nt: TGCAGTACCCCCCGTCGGGGGCGCACAGATACGCAGTATTTT
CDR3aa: CSTPRRGRTDTQYF

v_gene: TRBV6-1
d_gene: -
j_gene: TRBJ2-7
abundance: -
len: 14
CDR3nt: TGTGCCAGCAGAAGGGACGTACAATCCCTCGAGCAGTACTTC
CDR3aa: CASRRDVQSLEQYF

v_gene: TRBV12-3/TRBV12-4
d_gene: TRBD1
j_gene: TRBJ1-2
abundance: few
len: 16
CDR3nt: TGTGCCAGCTTAATCGCCGGGACAGGGGTACGGTATGGCTACACCTTC
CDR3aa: CASLIAGTGVRYGYTF